This TCR beta chain was sequenced for a study of blood T cells in healthy people across ages. Study in general: Through template switching, about one barcoded beta molecule was captured per two T cells, as measured in model experiments.

This clonotype appeared a few times. Germline and junction disagree at one end, which may indicate a read error. CDR1 is LGHNA, CDR2 YSLEER, per germline. The CDR3 sequence is 14 residues long. A second about 6 to 11 cycle PCR used barcoded and J-beta primers. Unique molecular identifiers of 12 random nucleotides labeled each cDNA. MiXCR, run by TCRdb on the 5' RACE reads, gives a single entry per CDR3 protein. The top ten clones hold approximately 22% of a sample with around 1,800,000 distinct CDR3 sequences, 35% to 50% of them seen once. Approximately 10 milliliters was the volume of peripheral blood drawn from each donor.

This receptor was obtained from a human donor in good health. What was sequenced was blood. The V and J genes are TRBV4-3 and TRBJ1-2; D may be TRBD1 (5 bases). CDR3 protein: CTSSFQRGPGGYTF. The DNA of the CDR3 is TGCACCAGCAGCTTTCAGCGGGGCCCGGGAGGCTACACCTTC.